Following are 4 T cell receptor beta chains from one sample sequenced in a study of regulatory T cells in long-lasting Graves disease. Through Arm-PCR of CDR3 regions and iRepertoire HTBI primers, TCR beta libraries were built. TCRdb itself ran the multiplex PCR reads through MiXCR, one entry per CDR3 protein. The sample lists roughly 500,000 distinct CDR3 sequences, 12% occurring once. Time point indicated: newly diagnosed GD, antithyroid drugs for less than 3 months. Extracted PBMC RNA gave rise to the TCR library. These sequences were also reported in another study, on T cells in Graves' hyperthyroidism and ophthalmopathy.

The sample consisted of peripheral blood mononuclear cells (PBMCs), taken at new diagnosis, from a patient treated with antithyroid drugs. The receptors come from a woman in her 30s with Graves disease.

To note about this clonotype: Since a far larger clone is one base different, this is likely a read error. This rearrangement joins TRBV5-5 to TRBJ2-1; the D is unclear. The CDR3 totals 13 residues. Germline assignment: CDR1 SGHKS and CDR2 YYEKEE (reference sequence). As DNA, the CDR3 is TGTGCCAGCAGCCCCTCGGCCTACAATGAGCAGCTCTTC. Protein product: CASSPSAYNEQLF.

In its sample, this clonotype was seen many times. The chain recombines TRBV24-1 with TRBJ2-2; D possibly uses TRBD1 or TRBD2 (5 bases each). V lost 0 bases to trimming and J lost 4 bases, with 11 bases between them. The CDR3 is made up of 16 amino acids. CDR1 is KGHDR and CDR2 is SFDVKD in the germline V gene. CDR3 DNA sequence: TGTGCCACCAGTGATTTGACCAGGGCGGGCACCGGGGAGCTGTTTTTT. Amino acid sequence: CATSDLTRAGTGELFF.

The V call is TRBV7-3, the J call TRBJ1-1, with D uncertain. The CDR3 length is 13 residues. The germline V gene encodes CDR1 SGHTA and CDR2 FQGTGA. V lost 1 base and J 4 bases, leaving 7 bases between the germline ends. The CDR3 nucleotides are TGTGCCAGCAGCTTAAAGTCCAGCACTGAAGCTTTCTTT. Translated, it gives CASSLKSSTEAFF.

This clonotype was detected only once. This CDR3 reads CASSPTPGDNEQFF. Here the CDR3 DNA reads TGTGCCAGCTCACCTACCCCGGGGGACAATGAGCAGTTCTTC. This sequence joins TRBV18 and TRBJ2-1; maybe TRBD2 (6 bases). V was trimmed by 3 bases and J by 5 bases, leaving 11 bases between them. The CDR3 contains 14 residues. Looked up from germline, CDR1 is KGHSH and CDR2 is LQKENI.